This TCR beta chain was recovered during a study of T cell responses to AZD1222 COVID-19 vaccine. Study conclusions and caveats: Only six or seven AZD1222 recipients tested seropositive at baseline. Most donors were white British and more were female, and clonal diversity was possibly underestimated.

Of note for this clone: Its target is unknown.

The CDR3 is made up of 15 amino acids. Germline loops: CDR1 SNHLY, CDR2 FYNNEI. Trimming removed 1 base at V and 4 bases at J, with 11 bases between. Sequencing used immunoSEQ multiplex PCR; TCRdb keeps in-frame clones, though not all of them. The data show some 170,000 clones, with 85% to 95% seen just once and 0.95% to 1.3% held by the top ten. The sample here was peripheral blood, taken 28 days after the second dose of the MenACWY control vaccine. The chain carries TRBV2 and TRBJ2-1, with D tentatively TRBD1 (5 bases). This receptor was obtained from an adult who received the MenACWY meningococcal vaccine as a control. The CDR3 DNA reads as TGTGCCAGCAGTGAAGGCAGGGCCCTATACAATGAGCAGTTCTTC. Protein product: CASSEGRALYNEQFF.